Detailed here is one T cell receptor (beta chain). The sample is drawn from a study of T-cell memory formation after mild COVID-19. The V segment lost 1 base and the J segment 5 bases; nucleotides outside the gene matches: 7. This CDR3 has 15 residues. CDR1 MGHRA and CDR2 YSYEKL come from the germline V gene. TCRdb independently ran MiXCR on the 5' RACE reads; one entry per CDR3 protein. The table has 210,000 or so distinct CDR3 sequences, about 18% seen once. Specimen: PBMCs or a T cell subset sorted from them (not recorded which). This receptor was identified in an adult woman who had mild COVID-19 (a few samples of this study predate the infection). Cell type and time point are not known. This chain links TRBV4-1 with TRBJ1-2, with 7 bases lining up with TRBD1. This CDR3 reads CASSQGQGGIYGYTF. For the CDR3, the DNA is TGCGCCAGCAGCCAAGGACAGGGCGGGATTTATGGCTACACCTTC.